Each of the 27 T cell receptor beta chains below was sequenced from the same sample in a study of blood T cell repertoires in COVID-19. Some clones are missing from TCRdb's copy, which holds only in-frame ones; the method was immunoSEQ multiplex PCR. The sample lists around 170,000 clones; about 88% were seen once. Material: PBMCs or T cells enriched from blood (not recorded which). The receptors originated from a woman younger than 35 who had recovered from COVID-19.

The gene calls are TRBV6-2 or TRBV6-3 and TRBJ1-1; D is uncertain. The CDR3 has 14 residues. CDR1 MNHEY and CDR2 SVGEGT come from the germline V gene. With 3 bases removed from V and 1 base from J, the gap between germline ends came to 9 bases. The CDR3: CASSYHVANTEAFF. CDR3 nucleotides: TGTGCCAGCAGTTATCATGTAGCGAACACTGAAGCTTTCTTT.

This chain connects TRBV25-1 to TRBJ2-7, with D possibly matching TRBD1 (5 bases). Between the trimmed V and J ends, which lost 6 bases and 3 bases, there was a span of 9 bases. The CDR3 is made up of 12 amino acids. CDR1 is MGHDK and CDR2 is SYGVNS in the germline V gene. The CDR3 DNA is TGTGCCAGCAGAGACAGATTCTACGAGCAGTACTTC. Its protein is CASRDRFYEQYF.

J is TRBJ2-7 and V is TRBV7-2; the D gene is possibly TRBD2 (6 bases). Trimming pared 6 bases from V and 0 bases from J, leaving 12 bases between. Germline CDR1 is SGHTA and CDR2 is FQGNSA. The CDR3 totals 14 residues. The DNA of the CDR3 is TGTGCCAGCAGTACTAGGGGACTCTCCTACGAGCAGTACTTC. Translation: CASSTRGLSYEQYF.

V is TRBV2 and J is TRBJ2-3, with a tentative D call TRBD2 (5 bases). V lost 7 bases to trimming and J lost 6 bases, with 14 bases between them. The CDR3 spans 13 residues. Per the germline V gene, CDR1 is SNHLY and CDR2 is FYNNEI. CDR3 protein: CASIGVALDTQYF. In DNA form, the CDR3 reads TGTGCCAGCATTGGAGTAGCGCTGGATACGCAGTATTTT.

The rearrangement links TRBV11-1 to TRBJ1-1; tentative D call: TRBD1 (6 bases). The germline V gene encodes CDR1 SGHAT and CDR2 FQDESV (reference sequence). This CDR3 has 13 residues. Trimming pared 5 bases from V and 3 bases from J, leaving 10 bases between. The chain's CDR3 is CASSVHRDTEAFF. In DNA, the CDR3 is TGTGCCAGCAGCGTGCACAGGGACACTGAAGCTTTCTTT. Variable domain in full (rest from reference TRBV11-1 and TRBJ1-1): EAEVAQSPRYKITEKSQAVAFWCDPISGHATLYWYRQILGQGPELLVQFQDESVVDDSQLPKDRFSAERLKGVDSTLKIQPAELGDSAMYLCASSVHRDTEAFFGQGTRLTVV.

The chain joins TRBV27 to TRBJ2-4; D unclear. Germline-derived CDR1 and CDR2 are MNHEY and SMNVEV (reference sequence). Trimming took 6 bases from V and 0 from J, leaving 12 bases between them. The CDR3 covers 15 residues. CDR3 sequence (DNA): TGTGCCAGCAGCCGAAACACCGTAGCCAAAAACATTCAGTACTTC. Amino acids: CASSRNTVAKNIQYF.

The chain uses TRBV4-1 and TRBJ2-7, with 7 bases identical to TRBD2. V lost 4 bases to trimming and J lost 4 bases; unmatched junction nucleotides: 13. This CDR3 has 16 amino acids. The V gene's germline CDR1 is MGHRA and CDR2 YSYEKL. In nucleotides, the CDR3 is TGCGCCAGCAGCCCCCAGACTAGCAGCCCTTTTTACGAGCAGTACTTC. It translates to CASSPQTSSPFYEQYF.

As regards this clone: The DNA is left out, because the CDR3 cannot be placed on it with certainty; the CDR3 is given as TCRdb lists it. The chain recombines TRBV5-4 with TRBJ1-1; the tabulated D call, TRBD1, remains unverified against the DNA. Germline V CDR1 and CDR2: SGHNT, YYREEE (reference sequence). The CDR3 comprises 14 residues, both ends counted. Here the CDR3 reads CASSFGPGSTEAFF.

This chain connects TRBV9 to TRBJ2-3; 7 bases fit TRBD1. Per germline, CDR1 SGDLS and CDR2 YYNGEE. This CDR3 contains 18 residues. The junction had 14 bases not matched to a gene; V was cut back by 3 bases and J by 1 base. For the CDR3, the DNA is TGTGCCAGCAGCGCCCCTATAGACAGGGAGAGTGGCACAGATACGCAGTATTTT. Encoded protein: CASSAPIDRESGTDTQYF.

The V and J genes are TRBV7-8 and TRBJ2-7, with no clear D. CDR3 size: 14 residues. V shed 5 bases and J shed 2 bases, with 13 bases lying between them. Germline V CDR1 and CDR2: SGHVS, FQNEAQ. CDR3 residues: CASSLEHPTYEQYF. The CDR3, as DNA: TGTGCCAGCAGCCTCGAGCATCCGACCTACGAGCAGTACTTC.

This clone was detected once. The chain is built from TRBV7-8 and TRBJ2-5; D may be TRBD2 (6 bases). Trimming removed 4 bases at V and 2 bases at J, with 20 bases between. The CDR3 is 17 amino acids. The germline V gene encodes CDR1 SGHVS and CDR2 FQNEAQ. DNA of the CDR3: TGTGCCAGCAGCTCGACTAGAGAGCGGACCCCTCAAGAGACCCAGTACTTC. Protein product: CASSSTRERTPQETQYF.

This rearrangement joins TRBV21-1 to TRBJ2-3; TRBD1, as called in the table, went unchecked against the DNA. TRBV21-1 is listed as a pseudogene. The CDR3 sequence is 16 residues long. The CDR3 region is CASSSRQGPATDTQYF. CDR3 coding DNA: TGTGCCAGCAGCAGCCGCCAGGGGCCCGCCACAGATACGCAGTATTTT.

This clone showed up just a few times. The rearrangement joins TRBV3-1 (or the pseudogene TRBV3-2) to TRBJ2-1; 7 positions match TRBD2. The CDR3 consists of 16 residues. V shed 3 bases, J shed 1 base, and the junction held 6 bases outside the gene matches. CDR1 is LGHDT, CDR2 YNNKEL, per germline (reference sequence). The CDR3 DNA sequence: TGTGCCAGCAGCCATGGGAGAGCGGGATCCTACAATGAGCAGTTCTTC. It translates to CASSHGRAGSYNEQFF.

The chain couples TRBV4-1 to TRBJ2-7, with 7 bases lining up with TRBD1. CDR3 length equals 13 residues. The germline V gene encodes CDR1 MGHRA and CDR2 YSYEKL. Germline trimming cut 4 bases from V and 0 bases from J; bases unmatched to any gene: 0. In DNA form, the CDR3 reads TGCGCCAGCAGCCGGGACAGCTCCTACGAGCAGTACTTC. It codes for CASSRDSSYEQYF.

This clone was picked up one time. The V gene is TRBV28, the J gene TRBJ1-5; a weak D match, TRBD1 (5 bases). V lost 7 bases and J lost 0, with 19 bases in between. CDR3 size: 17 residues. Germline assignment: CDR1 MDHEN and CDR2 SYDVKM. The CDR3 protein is CASTPGVGAISNQPQHF. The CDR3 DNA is TGTGCCAGCACCCCGGGCGTAGGGGCCATTAGCAATCAGCCCCAGCATTTT.

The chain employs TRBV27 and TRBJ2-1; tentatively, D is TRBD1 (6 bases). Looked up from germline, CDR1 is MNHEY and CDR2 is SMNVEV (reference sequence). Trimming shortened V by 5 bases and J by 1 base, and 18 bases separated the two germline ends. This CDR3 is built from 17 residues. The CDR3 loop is CASSRVSTGSSYNEQFF. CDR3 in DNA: TGTGCCAGCAGTCGGGTTTCGACAGGATCTTCCTACAATGAGCAGTTCTTC.

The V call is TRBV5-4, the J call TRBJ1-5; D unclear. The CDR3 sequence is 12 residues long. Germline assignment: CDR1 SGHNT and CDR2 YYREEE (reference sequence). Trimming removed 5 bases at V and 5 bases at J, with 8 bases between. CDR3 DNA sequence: TGTGCCAGCAGACACGGGGATCAGCCCCAGCATTTT. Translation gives CASRHGDQPQHF.

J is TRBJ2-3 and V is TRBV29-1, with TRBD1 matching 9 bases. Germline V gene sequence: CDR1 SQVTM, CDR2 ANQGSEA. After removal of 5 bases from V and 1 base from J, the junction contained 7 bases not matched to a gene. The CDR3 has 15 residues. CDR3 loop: CSVIPRTGGTDTQYF. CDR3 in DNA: TGCAGCGTTATCCCCCGGACAGGGGGCACAGATACGCAGTATTTT.

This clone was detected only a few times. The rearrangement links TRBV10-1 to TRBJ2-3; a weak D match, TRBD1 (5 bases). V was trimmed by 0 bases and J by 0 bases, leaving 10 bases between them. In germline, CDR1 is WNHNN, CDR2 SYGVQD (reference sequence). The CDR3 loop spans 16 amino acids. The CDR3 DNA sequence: TGCGCCAGCAGTGAGTCGAGTCAGGGAAGCACAGATACGCAGTATTTT. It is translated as CASSESSQGSTDTQYF.

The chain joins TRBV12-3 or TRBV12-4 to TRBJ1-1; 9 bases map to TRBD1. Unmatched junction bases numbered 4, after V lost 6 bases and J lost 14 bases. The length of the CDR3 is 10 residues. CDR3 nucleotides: TGTGCCAGCAGCCGGGACAGGGCCTTCTTT. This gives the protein CASSRDRAFF.

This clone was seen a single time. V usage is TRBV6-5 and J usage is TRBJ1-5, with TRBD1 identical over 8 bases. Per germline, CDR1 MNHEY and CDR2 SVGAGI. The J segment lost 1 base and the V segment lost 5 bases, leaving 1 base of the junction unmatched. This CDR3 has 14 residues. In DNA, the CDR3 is TGTGCCAGCAGTCAGGGGGCCAGCAATCAGCCCCAGCATTTT. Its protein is CASSQGASNQPQHF.

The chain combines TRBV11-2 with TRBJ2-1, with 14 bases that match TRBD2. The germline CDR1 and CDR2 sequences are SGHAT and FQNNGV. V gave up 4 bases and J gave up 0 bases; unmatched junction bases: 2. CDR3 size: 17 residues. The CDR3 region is CASSSGLAGGSYNEQFF. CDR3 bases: TGTGCCAGCAGCTCCGGACTAGCGGGAGGCTCCTACAATGAGCAGTTCTTC.

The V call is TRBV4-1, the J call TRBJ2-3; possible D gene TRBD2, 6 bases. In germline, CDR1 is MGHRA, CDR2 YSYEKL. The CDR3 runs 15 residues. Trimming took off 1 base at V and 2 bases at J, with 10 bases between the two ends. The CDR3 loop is CASSQGERATDTQYF. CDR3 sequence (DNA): TGCGCCAGCAGCCAAGGAGAGCGGGCCACAGATACGCAGTATTTT.

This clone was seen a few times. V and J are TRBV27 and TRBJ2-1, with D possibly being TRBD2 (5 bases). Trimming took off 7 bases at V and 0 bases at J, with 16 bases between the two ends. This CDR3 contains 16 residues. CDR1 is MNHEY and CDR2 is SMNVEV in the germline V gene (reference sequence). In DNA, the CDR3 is TGTGCCAGCACTCCTCTCCGGGCGGGCTCCTACAATGAGCAGTTCTTC. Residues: CASTPLRAGSYNEQFF.

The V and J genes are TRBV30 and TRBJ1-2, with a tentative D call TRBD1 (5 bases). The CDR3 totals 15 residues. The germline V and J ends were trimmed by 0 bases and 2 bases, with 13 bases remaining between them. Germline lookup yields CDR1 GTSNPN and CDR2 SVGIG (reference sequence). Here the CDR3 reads CAWSVVPGRNYGYTF. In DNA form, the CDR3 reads TGTGCCTGGAGTGTCGTCCCAGGGCGAAACTATGGCTACACCTTC.

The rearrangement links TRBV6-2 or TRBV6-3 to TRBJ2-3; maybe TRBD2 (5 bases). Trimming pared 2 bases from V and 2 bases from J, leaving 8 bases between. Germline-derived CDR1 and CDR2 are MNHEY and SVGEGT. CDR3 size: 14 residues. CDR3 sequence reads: CASSYGRATDTQYF. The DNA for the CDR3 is TGTGCCAGCAGTTACGGGCGGGCCACAGATACGCAGTATTTT.

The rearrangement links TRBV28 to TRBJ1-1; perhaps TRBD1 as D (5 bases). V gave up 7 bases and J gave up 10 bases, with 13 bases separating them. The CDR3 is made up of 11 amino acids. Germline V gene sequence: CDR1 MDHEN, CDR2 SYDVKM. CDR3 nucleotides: TGTGCCAGCACCATCCCGGGGGGAGCTTTCTTT. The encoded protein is CASTIPGGAFF. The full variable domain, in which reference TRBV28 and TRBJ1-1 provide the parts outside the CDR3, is DVKVTQSSRYLVKRTGEKVFLECVQDMDHENMFWYRQDPGLGLRLIYFSYDVKMKEKGDIPEGYSVSREKKERFSLILESASTNQTSMYLCASTIPGGAFFGQGTRLTVV.